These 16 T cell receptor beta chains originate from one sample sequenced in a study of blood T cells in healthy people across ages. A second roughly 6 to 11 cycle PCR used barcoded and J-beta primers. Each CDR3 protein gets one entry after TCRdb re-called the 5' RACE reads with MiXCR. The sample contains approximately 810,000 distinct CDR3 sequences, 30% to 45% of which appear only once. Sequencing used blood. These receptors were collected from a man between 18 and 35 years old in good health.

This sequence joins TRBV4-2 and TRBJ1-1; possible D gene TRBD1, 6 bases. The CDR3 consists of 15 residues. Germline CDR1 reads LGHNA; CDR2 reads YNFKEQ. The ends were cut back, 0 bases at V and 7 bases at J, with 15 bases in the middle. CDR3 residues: CASSQDRDIGGEAFF. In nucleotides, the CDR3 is TGTGCCAGCAGCCAAGATCGGGACATTGGAGGTGAAGCTTTCTTT.

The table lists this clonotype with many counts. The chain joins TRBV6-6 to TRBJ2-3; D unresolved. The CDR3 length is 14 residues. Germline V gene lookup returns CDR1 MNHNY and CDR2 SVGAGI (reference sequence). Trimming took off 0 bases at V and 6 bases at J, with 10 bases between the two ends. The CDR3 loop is CASSYSSLYDTQYF. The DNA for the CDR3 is TGTGCCAGCAGTTACTCCTCCCTGTACGATACGCAGTATTTT.

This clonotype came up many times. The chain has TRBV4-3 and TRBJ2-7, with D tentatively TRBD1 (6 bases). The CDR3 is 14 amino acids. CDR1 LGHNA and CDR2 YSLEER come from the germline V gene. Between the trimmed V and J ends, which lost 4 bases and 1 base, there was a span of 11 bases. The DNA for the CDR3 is TGCGCCAGCAGCCCGGACAGATTATCCTACGAGCAGTACTTC. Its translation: CASSPDRLSYEQYF.

CDR3 sequence reads: CASSYRVVNQPQHF. Here the CDR3 DNA reads TGTGCCAGCAGTTACAGGGTTGTCAATCAGCCCCAGCATTTT. The chain uses TRBV2 and TRBJ1-5, with TRBD1 as a possible D gene (6 bases). Germline V gene data show CDR1 as SNHLY and CDR2 as FYNNEI. CDR3 length equals 14 residues. The germline V and J ends were trimmed by 5 bases and 3 bases, with 11 bases remaining between them.

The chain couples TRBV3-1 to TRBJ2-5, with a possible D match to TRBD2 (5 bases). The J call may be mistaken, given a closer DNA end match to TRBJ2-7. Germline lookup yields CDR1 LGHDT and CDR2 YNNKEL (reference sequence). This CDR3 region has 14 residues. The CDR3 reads CASSQGRAGYEQYF. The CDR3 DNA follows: TGTGCCAGCAGCCAAGGGCGGGCAGGCTACGAGCAGTACTTC.

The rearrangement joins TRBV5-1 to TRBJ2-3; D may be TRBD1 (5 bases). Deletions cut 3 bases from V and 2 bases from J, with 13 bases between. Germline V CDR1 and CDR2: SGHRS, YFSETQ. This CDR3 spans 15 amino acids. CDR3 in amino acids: CASSSEGALTDTQYF. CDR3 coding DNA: TGCGCCAGCAGCTCGGAAGGGGCTCTCACAGATACGCAGTATTTT.

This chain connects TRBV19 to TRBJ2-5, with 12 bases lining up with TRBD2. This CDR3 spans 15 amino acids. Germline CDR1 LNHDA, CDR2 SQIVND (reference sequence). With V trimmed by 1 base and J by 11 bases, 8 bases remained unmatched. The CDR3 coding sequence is TGTGCCAGTAGTATAGGGACTAGCGGGGTTGATGAGCAGTACTTC. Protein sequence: CASSIGTSGVDEQYF.

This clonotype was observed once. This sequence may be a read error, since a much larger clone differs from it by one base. The CDR3 protein is CSVESLQGVGYTF. As DNA, the CDR3 is TGCAGCGTTGAATCCCTCCAGGGTGTGGGCTACACCTTC. J is TRBJ1-2 and V is TRBV29-1, with a possible D match to TRBD1 (5 bases). This CDR3 has 13 amino acids. V lost 2 bases and J lost 8, with 15 bases in between. Germline V CDR1 and CDR2: SQVTM, ANQGSEA.

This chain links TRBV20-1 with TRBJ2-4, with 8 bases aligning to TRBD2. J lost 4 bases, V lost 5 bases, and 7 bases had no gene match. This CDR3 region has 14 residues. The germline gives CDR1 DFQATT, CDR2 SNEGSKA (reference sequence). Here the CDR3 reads CSADSGGQKNIQYF. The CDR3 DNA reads TGCAGTGCTGACTCGGGGGGGCAGAAAAACATTCAGTACTTC.

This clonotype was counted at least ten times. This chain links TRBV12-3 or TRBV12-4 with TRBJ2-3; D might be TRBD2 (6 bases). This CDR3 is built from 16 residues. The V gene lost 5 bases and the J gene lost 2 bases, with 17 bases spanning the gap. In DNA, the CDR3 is TGTGCCAGCAGTAGCCTAGCGACCCGATTCACAGATACGCAGTATTTT. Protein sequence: CASSSLATRFTDTQYF.

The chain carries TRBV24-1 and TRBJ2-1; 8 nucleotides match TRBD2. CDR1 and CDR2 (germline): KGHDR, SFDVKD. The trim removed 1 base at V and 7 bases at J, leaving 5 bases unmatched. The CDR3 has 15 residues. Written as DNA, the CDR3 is TGTGCCACCAGTGATTTATCGGGGGGGGCTAATGAGCAGTTCTTC. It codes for CATSDLSGGANEQFF.

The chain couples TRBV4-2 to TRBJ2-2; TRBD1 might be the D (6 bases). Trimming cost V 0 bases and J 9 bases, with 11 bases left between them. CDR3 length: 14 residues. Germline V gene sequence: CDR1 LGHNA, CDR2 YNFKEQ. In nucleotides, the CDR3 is TGTGCCAGCAGCCAAGAGATGGGGGCCCGGGAGCTGTTTTTT. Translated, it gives CASSQEMGARELFF.

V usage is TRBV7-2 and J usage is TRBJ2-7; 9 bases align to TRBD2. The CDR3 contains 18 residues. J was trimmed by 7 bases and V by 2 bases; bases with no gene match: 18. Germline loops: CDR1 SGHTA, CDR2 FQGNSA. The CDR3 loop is CASSLRVLTSGSPGEQYF. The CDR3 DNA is TGTGCCAGCAGCTTACGCGTCCTTACTAGCGGGTCCCCGGGGGAGCAGTACTTC.

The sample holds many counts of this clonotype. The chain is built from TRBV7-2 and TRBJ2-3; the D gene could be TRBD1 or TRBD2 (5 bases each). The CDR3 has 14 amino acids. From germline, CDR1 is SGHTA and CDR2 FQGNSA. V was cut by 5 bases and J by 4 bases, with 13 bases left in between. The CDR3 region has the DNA TGTGCCAGCAGCCCGCCGTGGGGACCAGATACGCAGTATTTT. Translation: CASSPPWGPDTQYF.

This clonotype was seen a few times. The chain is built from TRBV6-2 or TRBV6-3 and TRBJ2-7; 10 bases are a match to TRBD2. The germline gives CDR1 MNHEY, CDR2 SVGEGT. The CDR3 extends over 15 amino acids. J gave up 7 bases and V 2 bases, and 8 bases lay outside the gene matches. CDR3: CASSYVAGGYNEQYF. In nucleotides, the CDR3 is TGTGCCAGCAGTTACGTAGCGGGGGGCTACAATGAGCAGTACTTC.

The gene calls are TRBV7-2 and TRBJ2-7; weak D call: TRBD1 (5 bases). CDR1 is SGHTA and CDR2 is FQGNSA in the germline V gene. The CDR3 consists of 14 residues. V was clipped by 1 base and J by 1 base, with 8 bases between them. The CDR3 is CASSLEDISYEQYF. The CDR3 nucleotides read TGTGCCAGCAGCTTAGAGGACATTTCCTACGAGCAGTACTTC.